The entry below describes one TCR beta chain. It was RNA transcripts that yielded the amplified TCR beta CDR3 regions. The HTBI primer set was used in a first-round RT-PCR of the TCR CDR3. Via MiXCR, TCRdb re-called the multiplex PCR reads, giving one row per CDR3 protein. Of a few hundred thousand distinct CDR3 sequences in the sample, roughly an eighth were seen once. This record comes from a study of T cells in Graves' hyperthyroidism and ophthalmopathy. Germline CDR1 reads MNHEY; CDR2 reads SMNVEV (reference sequence). V gave up 6 bases and J gave up 8 bases, with 17 bases separating them. The CDR3 contains 14 residues.

The receptor comes from a woman aged 18-29 years with Graves' hyperthyroidism. Sequencing input: blood. The rearrangement joins TRBV27 to TRBJ2-1, with a tentative D call TRBD2 (5 bases). Written as DNA, the CDR3 is TGTGCCAGCAGACGACTCCCCTTGAGGGATGAGCAGTTCTTC. This translates into CASRRLPLRDEQFF.